This TCR beta chain was identified during a study of tumor-infiltrating lymphocytes in primary liver carcinoma. Study background: The five patients, who were men and women, ranged in age from 30 to 69 years.

Constant-region priming of around 490 ng total RNA yielded TCR beta cDNA. Three-round nested multiplex PCR performed with slightly modified ARM-PCR produced the TCR beta libraries. Rounds one and two of PCR, each of 10 cycles, were primed with TRBV1-TRBV30 forward primers and a C-beta reverse primer. TCRdb re-analysed the multiplex PCR reads in MiXCR, keeping a single row per CDR3 protein. The data contain around 330,000 distinct CDR3 sequences, about 62% of them singletons. V lost 7 bases and J lost 8; bases outside the gene matches: 7. CDR1 DFQATT and CDR2 SNEGSKA come from the germline V gene (reference sequence). The CDR3 has 12 residues. Researchers drew blood RNA from unsorted whole blood and extracted germline DNA as well.

Sequenced input: peripheral blood. The TCR comes from a man between 40 and 49 years old with primary liver carcinoma and hepatitis B virus infection. The rearrangement links TRBV20-1 to TRBJ1-4; the match to TRBD1 covers 7 bases. CDR3 amino acids: CSVLAGGEKLFF. In DNA, the CDR3 is TGCAGTGTTTTGGCAGGGGGGGAAAAACTGTTTTTT.